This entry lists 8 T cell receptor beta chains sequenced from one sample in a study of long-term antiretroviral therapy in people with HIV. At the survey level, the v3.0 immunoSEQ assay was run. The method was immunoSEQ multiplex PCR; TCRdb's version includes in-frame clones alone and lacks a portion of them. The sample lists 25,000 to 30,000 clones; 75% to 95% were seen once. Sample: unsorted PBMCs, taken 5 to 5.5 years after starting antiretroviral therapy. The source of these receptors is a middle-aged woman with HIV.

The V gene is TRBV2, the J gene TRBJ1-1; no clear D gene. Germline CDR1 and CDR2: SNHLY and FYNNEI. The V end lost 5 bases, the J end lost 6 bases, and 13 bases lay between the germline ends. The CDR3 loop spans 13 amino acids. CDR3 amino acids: CASSLLRGSEAFF. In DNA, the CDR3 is TGTGCCAGCAGTCTACTACGGGGTTCTGAAGCTTTCTTT.

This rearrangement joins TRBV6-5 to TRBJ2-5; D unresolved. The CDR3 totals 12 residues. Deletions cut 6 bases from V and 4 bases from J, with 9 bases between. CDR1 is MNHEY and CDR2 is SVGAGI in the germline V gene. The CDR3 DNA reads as TGTGCCAGCAGCGACTTTGTAGAGACCCAGTACTTC. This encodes CASSDFVETQYF.

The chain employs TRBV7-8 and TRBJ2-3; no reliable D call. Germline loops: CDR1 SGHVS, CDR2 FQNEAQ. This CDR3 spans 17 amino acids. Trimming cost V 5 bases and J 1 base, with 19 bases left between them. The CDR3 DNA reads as TGTGCCAGCAGCGCATTCTACCACGCTGGGGGCACAGATACGCAGTATTTT. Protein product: CASSAFYHAGGTDTQYF.

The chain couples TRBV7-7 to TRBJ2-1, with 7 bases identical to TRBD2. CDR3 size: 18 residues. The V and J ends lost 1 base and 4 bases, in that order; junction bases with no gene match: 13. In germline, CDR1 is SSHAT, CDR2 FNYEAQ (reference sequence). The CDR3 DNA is TGTGCCAGCAGCTTAGGATCGGGGGGAGGGCCTCAGTACAATGAGCAGTTCTTC. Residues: CASSLGSGGGPQYNEQFF.

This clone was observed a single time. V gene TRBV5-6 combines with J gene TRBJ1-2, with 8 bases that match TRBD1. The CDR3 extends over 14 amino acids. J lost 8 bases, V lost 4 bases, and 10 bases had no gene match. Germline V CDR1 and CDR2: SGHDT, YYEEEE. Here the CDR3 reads CASSTRQGHNGYTF. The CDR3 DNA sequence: TGTGCCAGCAGCACGCGACAGGGGCATAACGGCTACACCTTC.

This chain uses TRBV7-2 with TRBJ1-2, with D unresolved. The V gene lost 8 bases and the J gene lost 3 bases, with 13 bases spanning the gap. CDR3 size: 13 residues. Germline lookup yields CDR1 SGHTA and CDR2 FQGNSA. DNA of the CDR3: TGTGCCAGCCACCCTGGCTCACACTATGGCTACACCTTC. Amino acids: CASHPGSHYGYTF.

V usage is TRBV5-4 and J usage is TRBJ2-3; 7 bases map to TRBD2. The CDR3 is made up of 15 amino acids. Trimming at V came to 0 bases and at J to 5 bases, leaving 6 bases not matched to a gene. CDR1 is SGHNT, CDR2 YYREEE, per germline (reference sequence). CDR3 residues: CASSLVGAGEDTQYF. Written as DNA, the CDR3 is TGTGCCAGCAGCTTGGTAGGGGCGGGGGAAGATACGCAGTATTTT.

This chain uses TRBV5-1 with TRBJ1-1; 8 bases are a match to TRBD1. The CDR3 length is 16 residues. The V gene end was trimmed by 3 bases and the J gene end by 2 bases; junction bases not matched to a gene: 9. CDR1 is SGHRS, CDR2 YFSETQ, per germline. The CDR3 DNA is TGCGCCAGCAGCTCTAATATTGGACAGGGAAACACTGAAGCTTTCTTT. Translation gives CASSSNIGQGNTEAFF.